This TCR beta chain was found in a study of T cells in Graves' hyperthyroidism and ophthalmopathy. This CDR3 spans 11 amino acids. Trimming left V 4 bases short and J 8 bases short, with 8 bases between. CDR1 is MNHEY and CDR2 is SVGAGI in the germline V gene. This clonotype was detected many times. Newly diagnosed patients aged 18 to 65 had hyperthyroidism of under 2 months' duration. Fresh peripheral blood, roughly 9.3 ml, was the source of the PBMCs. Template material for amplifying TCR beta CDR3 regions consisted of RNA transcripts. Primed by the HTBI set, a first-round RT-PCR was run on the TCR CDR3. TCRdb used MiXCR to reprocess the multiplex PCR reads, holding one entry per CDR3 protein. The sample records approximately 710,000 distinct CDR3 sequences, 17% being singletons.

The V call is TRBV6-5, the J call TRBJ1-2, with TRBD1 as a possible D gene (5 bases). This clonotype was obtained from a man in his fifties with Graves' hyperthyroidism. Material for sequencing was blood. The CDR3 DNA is TGTGCCAGCAGTTGGGGGAGAGGCTACACCTTC. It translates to CASSWGRGYTF.